The text below deals with one TCR beta chain. The entry originates in a study of T cell changes during pregnancy in multiple sclerosis. This CDR3 spans 14 amino acids. CDR1 SGHVS and CDR2 FQNEAQ come from the germline V gene. Between the trimmed V and J ends, which lost 5 bases and 4 bases, there was a span of 14 bases. Assay: immunoSEQ multiplex PCR; the TCRdb copy retains only in-frame clones and omits some. The profile covers about 80,000 clones, with 90% to 95% appearing a single time and approximately 2.4% taken by the ten largest. The TCR originated in a female donor in good health, enrolled as a control in a pregnancy study. Sequenced here: peripheral blood, sampled after pregnancy. The chain uses TRBV7-8 and TRBJ1-1; D is perhaps TRBD1 (5 bases). The CDR3 DNA reads as TGTGCCAGCAGCCCATCCCGGGGGACCACTGAAGCTTTCTTT. Encoded protein: CASSPSRGTTEAFF. Looking up the rest from reference TRBV7-8 and TRBJ1-1 gives the full variable domain: GAGVSQSPRYKVAKRGQDVALRCDPISGHVSLFWYQQALGQGPEFLTYFQNEAQLDKSGLPSDRFFAERPEGSVSTLKIQRTQQEDSAVYLCASSPSRGTTEAFFGQGTRLTVV.